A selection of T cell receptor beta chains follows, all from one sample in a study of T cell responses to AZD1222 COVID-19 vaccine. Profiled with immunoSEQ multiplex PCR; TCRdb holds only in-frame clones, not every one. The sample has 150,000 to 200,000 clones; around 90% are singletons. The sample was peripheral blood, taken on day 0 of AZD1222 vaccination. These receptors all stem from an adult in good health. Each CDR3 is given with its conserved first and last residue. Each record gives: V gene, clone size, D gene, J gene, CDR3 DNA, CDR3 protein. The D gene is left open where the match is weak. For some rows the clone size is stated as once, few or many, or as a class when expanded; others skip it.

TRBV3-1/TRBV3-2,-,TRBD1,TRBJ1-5,TGTGCCAGCAGCCAGGAAGGGGACAGGGCCCTCTTTAGCAATCAGCCCCAGCATTTT,CASSQEGDRALFSNQPQHF
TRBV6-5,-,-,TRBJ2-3,TGTGCCAGCAGTTTTGCAGATACGCAGTATTTT,CASSFADTQYF
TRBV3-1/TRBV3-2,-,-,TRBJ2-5,TGTGCCAGCAGCCTCAACGGCAACGAGGAAGAGACCCAGTACTTC,CASSLNGNEEETQYF
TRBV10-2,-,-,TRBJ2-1,TGCGCCAGCAGTGAATTAGCGGCCGGTGGGCAGTTCTTC,CASSELAAGGQFF
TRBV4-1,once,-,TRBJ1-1,TGCGCCAGCAGCCAGAACAGTGCATTTGCTGCTTTCTTT,CASSQNSAFAAFF
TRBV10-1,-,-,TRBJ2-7,TGCGCCAGCAGTGGTGGACCCTACGAGCAGTACTTC,CASSGGPYEQYF
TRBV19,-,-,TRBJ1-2,TGTGCCAGTAGTATCCTTTTTGTCAGGGGCTATGGCTACACCTTC,CASSILFVRGYGYTF
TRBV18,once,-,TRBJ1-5,TGTGCCAGCTCACCGGACACCTCAACTCAGCCCCAGCATTTT,CASSPDTSTQPQHF
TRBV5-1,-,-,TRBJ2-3,TGCGCCAGCAGCTTGGGGGGAAGCGCTGGCACAGATACGCAGTATTTT,CASSLGGSAGTDTQYF
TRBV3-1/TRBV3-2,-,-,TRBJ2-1,TGTGCCAGCAGCCGAAGGGGTTCCTACAATGAGCAGTTCTTC,CASSRRGSYNEQFF
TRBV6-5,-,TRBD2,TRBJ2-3,TGTGCCAGCAGCCGACTAGCTAGCACAGATACGCAGTATTTT,CASSRLASTDTQYF
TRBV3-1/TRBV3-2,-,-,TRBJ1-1,TGTGCCAGCAGCCAAGATAGAGGACAGAACACTGAAGCTTTCTTT,CASSQDRGQNTEAFF
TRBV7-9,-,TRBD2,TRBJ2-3,TGTGCCAGCAGCTTAGTGCCCCTACTAGCGATATCGGGAACAGATACGCAGTATTTT,CASSLVPLLAISGTDTQYF
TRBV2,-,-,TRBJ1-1,TGTGCCAGCAGGGCGAAGGGGCAGAACACTGAAGCTTTCTTT,CASRAKGQNTEAFF
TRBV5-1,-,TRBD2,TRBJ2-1,TGCGCCAGCAGCCCGCTCGGACTAGATTACAATGAGCAGTTCTTC,CASSPLGLDYNEQFF
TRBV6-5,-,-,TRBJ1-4,TGTGCCAGCGCGGACAGTACTAATGAAAAACTGTTTTTT,CASADSTNEKLFF
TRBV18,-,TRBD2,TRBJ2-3,TGTGCCAGCTCACCTCTAGCGGCCACCACAGATACGCAGTATTTT,CASSPLAATTDTQYF
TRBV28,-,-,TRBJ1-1,TGTGCCAGCAGTTTTAGGGTTGGGGACACTGAAGCTTTCTTT,CASSFRVGDTEAFF
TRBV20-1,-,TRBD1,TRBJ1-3,TGCAGTGCTAGTACCCCGGGACAGGGGATTTATGGAAACACCATATATTTT,CSASTPGQGIYGNTIYF
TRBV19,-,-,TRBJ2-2,TGTGCCAGTATCCCCCCAAATACAGCGAACACCGGGGAGCTGTTTTTT,CASIPPNTANTGELFF
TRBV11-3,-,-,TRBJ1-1,TGTGCCAGCAGCTTTGGAGGTACTGAAGCTTTCTTT,CASSFGGTEAFF
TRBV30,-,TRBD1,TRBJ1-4,TGTGCCGGGGTCCCCGTTCAGGGGGCTGAGGGTGAAAAACTGTTTTTT,CAGVPVQGAEGEKLFF
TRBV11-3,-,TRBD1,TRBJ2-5,TGTGCCAGCAGCGCCGGGACAGGGAAACAAGAGACCCAGTACTTC,CASSAGTGKQETQYF
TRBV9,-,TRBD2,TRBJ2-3,TGTGCCAGCAGCGTTGCGGGAGGGCTGGGCACAGATACGCAGTATTTT,CASSVAGGLGTDTQYF
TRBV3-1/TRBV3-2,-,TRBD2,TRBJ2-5,TGTGCCAGCAGGCTAGCGGGAGGGCTGACCCAGTACTTC,CASRLAGGLTQYF
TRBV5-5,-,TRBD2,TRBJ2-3,TGTGCCAGCAGCCCGGGACTAGCGGTGACTAGCACAGATACGCAGTATTTT,CASSPGLAVTSTDTQYF
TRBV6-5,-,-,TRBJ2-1,TGTGCCGCGAGCGACAGGTACAATGAGCAGTTCTTC,CAASDRYNEQFF
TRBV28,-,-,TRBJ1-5,TGTGCCAGCACCAACGACCGTCCACCCCTGCATTTT,CASTNDRPPLHF
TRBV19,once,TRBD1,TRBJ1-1,TGTGCCAGTAGTCCTGAGGGGACAGACACTGAAGCTTTCTTT,CASSPEGTDTEAFF
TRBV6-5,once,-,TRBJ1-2,TGTGCCAGCAGCGGTCCAGATGGCTACACCTTC,CASSGPDGYTF
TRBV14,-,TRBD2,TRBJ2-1,TGTGCCAGCAGCCAGGGGCTAGCGGTCGTGGACAATGAGCAGTTCTTC,CASSQGLAVVDNEQFF
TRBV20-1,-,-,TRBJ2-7,TGCAGTGCTAGTGGGGCCTCAAGTCCTTACGAGCAGTACTTC,CSASGASSPYEQYF
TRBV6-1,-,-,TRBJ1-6,TGTGCCAGCAGTGAATTGGGGACTACAGGCTCACCCCTCCACTTT,CASSELGTTGSPLHF
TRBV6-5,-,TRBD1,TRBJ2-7,TGTGCCAGCATTAGGGACAGCCCCTACGAGCAGTACTTC,CASIRDSPYEQYF
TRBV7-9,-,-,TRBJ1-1,TGTGCCAGCAGCTTTTACAGGAACACTGAAGCTTTCTTT,CASSFYRNTEAFF
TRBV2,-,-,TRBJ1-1,TGTGCCAGCAGTCGAGCGGGGACCGGGACTGAAGCTTTCTTT,CASSRAGTGTEAFF
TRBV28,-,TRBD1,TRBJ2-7,TGTGCCAGCAGTTCGGGACAGGGAAGGTACGAGCAGTACTTC,CASSSGQGRYEQYF
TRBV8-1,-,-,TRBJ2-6,TGTGGCAGTCTTAAACGTGATAGCCAAAGTCGGGCCAACGTCCTGACTTTC,CGSLKRDSQSRANVLTF
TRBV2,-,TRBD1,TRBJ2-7,TGTGCCAGCAGTGAGTCTACCGGGACAGGGCTTATCGAGCAGTACTTC,CASSESTGTGLIEQYF
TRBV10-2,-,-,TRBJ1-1,TGCGCCAGCAGGGGGGATTGGGTCGGAGGCACTGAAGCTTTCTTT,CASRGDWVGGTEAFF
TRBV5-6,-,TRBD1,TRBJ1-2,TGTGCCAGCAGCACCCTCCGACAGGGATGGGGTGGCTACACCTTC,CASSTLRQGWGGYTF
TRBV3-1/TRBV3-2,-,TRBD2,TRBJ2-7,TGTGCCAGCAGCCAAGGGGAGGGCGAGCAGTACTTC,CASSQGEGEQYF
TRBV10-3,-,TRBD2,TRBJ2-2,TGTGCTAGCGGGAGCTCCGGGGAGCTGTTTTTT,CASGSSGELFF
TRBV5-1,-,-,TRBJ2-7,TGCGCCAGCAGTCGGAACAAGCAGTACTTC,CASSRNKQYF
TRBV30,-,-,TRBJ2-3,TGTGCCTGGTCAAGCCTAGGGGCGGAAATAGATACGCAGTATTTT,CAWSSLGAEIDTQYF
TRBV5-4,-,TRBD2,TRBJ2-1,TGTGCCAGCAGCCCCGGACTAGCGGCCTACAATGAGCAGTTCTTC,CASSPGLAAYNEQFF
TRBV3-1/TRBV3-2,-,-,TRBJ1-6,TGTGCCAGCAGCCAAGGTGTTGGCAGACCTAATTCACCCCTCCACTTT,CASSQGVGRPNSPLHF
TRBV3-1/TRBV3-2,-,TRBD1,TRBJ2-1,TGTGCCAGCAGCCAAGGTGACAGGGGGCGTGAGCAGTTCTTC,CASSQGDRGREQFF